The clone carrying this TCR beta chain was seen many times. Its antigen is undetermined. Specified time point: newly diagnosed GD, antithyroid drugs for less than 3 months. RNA extracted from PBMCs served as the sequencing template. TCR beta libraries were built with iRepertoire HTBI primers and Arm-PCR of CDR3 regions. Using its own MiXCR run on the multiplex PCR reads, TCRdb lists one record per CDR3 protein. The sample carries some 500,000 distinct CDR3 sequences, around 15% recorded once. This record belongs to a study of regulatory T cells in long-lasting Graves disease. Whole-study results and caveats: Persistent disease preferred TRBV28, TRBJ1-2 and TRBJ2-5. More public clonotypes were shared by persistent patients (around 2,800) than by new patients (about 970).

This CDR3 spans 14 amino acids. V shed 4 bases and J shed 0 bases, with 9 bases lying between them. CDR1 and CDR2 (germline): GTSNPN, SVGIG (reference sequence). These data also featured in a second study, about T cells in Graves' hyperthyroidism and ophthalmopathy. That report notes: HTBI primers were used for first-round RT-PCR of the TCR CDR3.

This TCR was recovered from a woman aged 35-60 years with Graves disease. Sequences were derived from peripheral blood mononuclear cells (PBMCs), sampled at new diagnosis, from a patient treated with antithyroid drugs. V usage is TRBV30 and J usage is TRBJ1-4; D is undetermined. The CDR3 is CAWTRGTTNEKLFF. The CDR3 nucleotides are TGTGCCTGGACCCGGGGAACAACTAATGAAAAACTGTTTTTT. Filled out from reference TRBV30 and TRBJ1-4, the complete variable domain reads SQTIHQWPATLVQPVGSPLSLECTVEGTSNPNLYWYRQAAGRGLQLLFYSVGIGQISSEVPQNLSASRPQDRQFILSSKKLLLSDSGFYLCAWTRGTTNEKLFFGSGTQLSVL.